A selection of T cell receptor beta chains follows, all from one sample in a study of blood T cells in healthy people across ages. In TCRdb, the 5' RACE reads were re-called with MiXCR into one record per CDR3 protein. The sample lists about 680,000 distinct CDR3 sequences; 45% to 50% were seen once. Sequencing used blood. Receptor source: an older woman in good health. The CDR3 runs from the conserved cysteine through the conserved F or W. The D gene is left open where the match is weak. Clone size is not always given. Where it is, it says once, few, many or a class for expanded clones.

j_call d_call clone_size v_call cdr3_aa cdr3_nt
TRBJ1-1 NA NA TRBV28 CAVQLGSIAEAFF TGTGCCGTACAACTTGGGAGTATCGCTGAAGCTTTCTTT
TRBJ2-5 NA NA TRBV2 CASSEVEETQYF TGTGCCAGCAGTGAGGTAGAGGAGACCCAGTACTTC
TRBJ2-6 NA NA TRBV12-3/TRBV12-4 CANGLSGSGANVLTF TGTGCCAACGGTTTATCAGGCTCTGGGGCCAACGTCCTGACTTTC
TRBJ2-1 TRBD2 once TRBV24-1 CATSVVGGRNEQFF TGTGCCACCAGTGTTGTGGGAGGGAGGAATGAGCAGTTCTTC
TRBJ2-3 NA NA TRBV2 CASNVAGGDTQYF TGTGCCAGCAACGTGGCAGGCGGGGATACGCAGTATTTT
TRBJ2-3 NA few TRBV28 CASRDLQGPDTQYF TGTGCCAGTAGAGACCTCCAGGGCCCAGATACGCAGTATTTT
TRBJ2-1 TRBD2 few TRBV5-1 CASSRKPGTSGTDSYNEQFF TGCGCCAGCAGCCGCAAGCCCGGGACTAGCGGGACTGACTCCTACAATGAGCAGTTCTTC
TRBJ1-2 NA NA TRBV12-3/TRBV12-4 CANSRAGPIYGYTF TGTGCCAACAGCAGAGCAGGGCCTATCTATGGCTACACCTTC
TRBJ2-1 TRBD1 NA TRBV4-3 CASSQGAAGGAGNEQFF TGCGCCAGCAGCCAAGGAGCCGCAGGGGGCGCAGGGAATGAGCAGTTCTTC
TRBJ2-1 NA NA TRBV24-1 CATSVPGQKNNEQFF TGTGCCACCAGTGTTCCGGGCCAGAAAAACAATGAGCAGTTCTTC
TRBJ2-1 TRBD2 NA TRBV20-1 CSASSGRSYNEQFF TGCAGTGCTAGTAGCGGGCGCTCCTACAATGAGCAGTTCTTC
TRBJ1-2 NA NA TRBV5-1 CASSLDGTSEGYTF TGCGCCAGCAGCTTGGATGGGACCTCTGAAGGCTACACCTTC
TRBJ2-2 NA NA TRBV18 CASSPPLVTGELFF TGTGCCAGCTCACCACCGTTGGTCACCGGGGAGCTGTTTTTT
TRBJ1-5 NA NA TRBV12-3/TRBV12-4 CASSLGGTINQPQHF TGTGCCAGCAGTTTAGGTGGGACAATCAATCAGCCCCAGCATTTT
TRBJ2-7 NA NA TRBV4-1 CASSQAGTSAYEQYF TGCGCCAGCAGCCAAGCCGGGACCTCCGCATACGAGCAGTACTTC
TRBJ2-7 TRBD2 NA TRBV20-1 CSARATSGTVKNEQYF TGCAGTGCTAGAGCGACTAGCGGGACGGTAAAAAATGAGCAGTACTTC
TRBJ2-3 TRBD1 NA TRBV28 CASSLWRMGQGSDTQYF TGTGCCAGCAGTTTATGGAGGATGGGACAGGGATCAGATACGCAGTATTTT
TRBJ1-1 TRBD1 few TRBV20-1 CSARDRVGNTEAFF TGCAGTGCTAGGGACAGGGTAGGAAACACTGAAGCTTTCTTT
TRBJ1-2 TRBD1 NA TRBV6-2/TRBV6-3 CASSYGQGAFGYTF TGTGCCAGCAGTTACGGACAGGGGGCATTTGGCTACACCTTC
TRBJ2-1 NA NA TRBV5-1 CASSQTSFSYNEQFF TGCGCCAGCAGCCAAACTTCCTTCTCCTACAATGAGCAGTTCTTC
TRBJ2-1 TRBD1 NA TRBV14 CASTQGVRDEQFF TGTGCCAGCACCCAGGGGGTGCGGGATGAGCAGTTCTTC
TRBJ2-2 TRBD2 NA TRBV4-2 CASSQPTTSGGTGELFF TGTGCCAGCAGCCAACCCACGACTAGCGGCGGCACCGGGGAGCTGTTTTTT
TRBJ2-5 NA NA TRBV12-3/TRBV12-4 CASSFQLHNEQYF TGTGCCAGCAGTTTCCAACTGCACAATGAGCAGTACTTC
TRBJ1-2 NA NA TRBV28 CASSRDGPRSTF TGTGCCAGCAGCCGGGACGGTCCGCGGTCCACCTTC